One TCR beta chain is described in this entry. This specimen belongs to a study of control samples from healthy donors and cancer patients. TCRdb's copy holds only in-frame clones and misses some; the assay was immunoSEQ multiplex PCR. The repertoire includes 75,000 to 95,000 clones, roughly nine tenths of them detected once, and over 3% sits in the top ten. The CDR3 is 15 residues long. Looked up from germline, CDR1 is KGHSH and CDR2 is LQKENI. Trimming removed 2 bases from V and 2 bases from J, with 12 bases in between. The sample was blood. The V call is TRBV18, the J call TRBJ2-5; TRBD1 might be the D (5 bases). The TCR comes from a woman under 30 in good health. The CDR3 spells CASSPVRDTQETQYF. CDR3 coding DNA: TGTGCCAGCTCACCAGTCAGGGATACACAAGAGACCCAGTACTTC.